These 7 T cell receptor beta chains originate from one sample sequenced in a study of neurological immune-mediated disorders. Each CDR3 protein gets one entry after TCRdb re-called the 5' RACE reads with MiXCR. The table has 95,000 to 150,000 distinct CDR3 sequences, more than 2.5% seen once. The sequenced material came from PBMCs. These receptors all come from a young woman with multiple sclerosis.

This clonotype has ten or more counts. The chain employs TRBV9 and TRBJ2-1; TRBD2 aligns across 11 bases. This CDR3 region has 16 residues. V shed 0 bases, J shed 7 bases, and the junction held 6 bases outside the gene matches. CDR1 SGDLS and CDR2 YYNGEE come from the germline V gene. For the CDR3, the DNA is TGTGCCAGCAGCGTAGGCCTAGCGGGAGGTGAAAATGAGCAGTTCTTC. This sequence encodes CASSVGLAGGENEQFF. Full variable domain (remainder filled in from reference TRBV9 and TRBJ2-1): DSGVTQTPKHLITATGQRVTLRCSPRSGDLSVYWYQQSLDQGLQFLIQYYNGEERAKGNILERFSAQQFPDLHSELNLSSLELGDSALYFCASSVGLAGGENEQFFGPGTRLTVL.

This clonotype occurred a few times. The V call is TRBV6-4, the J call TRBJ2-2; 8 bases are shared with TRBD2. V shed 5 bases and J 4 bases; nucleotides not matched to a gene: 0. Germline lookup yields CDR1 MRHNA and CDR2 SNTAGT. This CDR3 spans 13 amino acids. CDR3 sequence (DNA): TGTGCCAGCAGTAGCGGGAGCACCGGGGAGCTGTTTTTT. This sequence encodes CASSSGSTGELFF.

This clonotype showed up many times. The rearrangement links TRBV2 to TRBJ1-5; 7 positions match TRBD1. There are 16 residues in the CDR3. The germline V gene has CDR1 SNHLY and CDR2 FYNNEI. The ends lost 6 bases at V and 0 bases at J; junction bases unmatched: 8. Here the CDR3 reads CASSFTQGYSNQPQHF. The CDR3, as DNA: TGTGCCAGCAGCTTTACACAGGGGTATAGCAATCAGCCCCAGCATTTT.

Only a few counts were recorded for this clonotype. The chain links TRBV20-1 to TRBJ1-2; 8 bases fit TRBD1. CDR3 length: 16 residues. Germline assignment: CDR1 DFQATT and CDR2 SNEGSKA (reference sequence). The V segment lost 5 bases and the J segment 4 bases; nucleotides outside the gene matches: 15. DNA for the CDR3: TGCAGTGCTCCCCGAAGGTCCGGACAGGGCGGCTATGGCTACACCTTC. As protein: CSAPRRSGQGGYGYTF.

The table lists this clonotype with many counts. The chain combines TRBV29-1 with TRBJ2-2, with a weak D call TRBD2 (6 bases). V lost 2 bases to trimming and J lost 7 bases, with 14 bases between them. Germline CDR1 reads SQVTM; CDR2 reads ANQGSEA. CDR3 size: 14 residues. The CDR3 DNA reads TGCAGCGTTGAATTACGGGAGACGGGCGGGGAGCTGTTTTTT. Residues: CSVELRETGGELFF.

This clonotype showed up many times. V and J are TRBV5-1 and TRBJ2-5, with a tentative D call TRBD2 (6 bases). CDR1 and CDR2 from the germline V gene are SGHRS and YFSETQ. Trimming took off 4 bases at V and 1 base at J, with 11 bases between the two ends. The CDR3 covers 14 residues. This CDR3 reads CASSMGLGQETQYF. CDR3 coding DNA: TGCGCCAGCAGCATGGGACTGGGCCAAGAGACCCAGTACTTC. Combining the CDR3 with reference TRBV5-1 and TRBJ2-5 gives the whole variable domain KAGVTQTPRYLIKTRGQQVTLSCSPISGHRSVSWYQQTPGQGLQFLFEYFSETQRNKGNFPGRFSGRQFSNSRSEMNVSTLELGDSALYLCASSMGLGQETQYFGPGTRLLVL.

The chain has TRBV29-1 and TRBJ1-2, with D possibly being TRBD1 (5 bases). The CDR3 spans 13 residues. Between the trimmed V and J ends, which lost 6 bases and 6 bases, there was a span of 17 bases. The germline gives CDR1 SQVTM, CDR2 ANQGSEA. CDR3 nucleotides: TGCAGCGTCAAAGGACGGGGCCTCGATGGCTACACCTTC. The encoded protein is CSVKGRGLDGYTF.